A single sample gave rise to the 22 T cell receptor beta chains below, sequenced in a study of blood T cells in healthy people across ages. The second PCR ran about 6 to 12 cycles with a sample-barcoded 5' primer and J-beta primers. TCRdb reprocessed the 5' RACE reads via MiXCR and lists one record per CDR3 protein. The repertoire holds fewer than 950,000 distinct CDR3 sequences, with 36% as singletons. The sample consisted of blood. Source of these receptors: a young man in good health.

This clonotype was seen a few times. This sequence joins TRBV6-1 and TRBJ2-3; either TRBD1 or TRBD2 may supply D (5 bases each). The CDR3 is 16 amino acids. Germline V gives CDR1 MNHNS, CDR2 SASEGT. V lost 7 bases, J lost 2 bases, and 19 bases lay in between. CDR3: CASTRGAVQHTDTQYF. The CDR3 DNA reads as TGTGCCAGCACCAGAGGGGCAGTCCAGCACACAGATACGCAGTATTTT.

This clonotype was seen only a few times. The J gene is TRBJ2-1, the V gene TRBV5-6, with 8 positions matching TRBD1. The J call could be wrong; TRBJ2-7 is a better fit for the DNA end. Germline V gene sequence: CDR1 SGHDT, CDR2 YYEEEE. The CDR3 covers 16 residues. In DNA, the CDR3 is TGTGCCAGCAGCGCAGGACAGGGACTCTCCTACAATGAGCAGTACTTC. Amino acids: CASSAGQGLSYNEQYF.

This clonotype was detected many times. The chain links TRBV29-1 to TRBJ1-3; D is possibly TRBD1 (6 bases). CDR3 length: 15 residues. Trimming shortened V by 3 bases and J by 3 bases, and 15 bases separated the two germline ends. Germline CDR1 is SQVTM and CDR2 is ANQGSEA. CDR3 sequence: CSVDVDGTFGNTIYF. CDR3 bases: TGCAGCGTTGATGTGGACGGGACATTTGGAAACACCATATATTTT.

The rearrangement links TRBV5-1 to TRBJ1-1; D might be TRBD1 (5 bases). This CDR3 region has 15 residues. Germline-derived CDR1 and CDR2 are SGHRS and YFSETQ. Trimming left V 6 bases short and J 1 base short, with 16 bases between. The chain's CDR3 is CASNQPGRRNTEAFF. The CDR3 DNA sequence: TGCGCCAGCAACCAACCGGGACGCAGGAACACTGAAGCTTTCTTT.

This clonotype was seen many times. The chain carries TRBV5-5 and TRBJ2-7; D is perhaps TRBD1 or TRBD2 (5 bases each). CDR3 length: 14 amino acids. The V gene lost 3 bases and the J gene lost 2 bases, with 12 bases spanning the gap. In germline, CDR1 is SGHKS, CDR2 YYEKEE (reference sequence). The CDR3 loop is CASSWDGQAYEQYF. CDR3 nucleotides: TGTGCCAGCAGCTGGGACGGGCAAGCCTACGAGCAGTACTTC.

The chain employs TRBV6-2 or TRBV6-3 and TRBJ2-7, with 8 positions matching TRBD2. The CDR3 runs 15 residues. The germline V gene has CDR1 MNHEY and CDR2 SVGEGT. With V trimmed by 5 bases and J by 2 bases, 8 bases remained unmatched. The DNA for the CDR3 is TGTGCCAGCAGTCCTTATAGCGGGGAAACCTACGAGCAGTACTTC. This gives the protein CASSPYSGETYEQYF.

This clonotype was picked up many times. The chain combines TRBV7-9 with TRBJ1-2; D is undetermined. The ends were cut back, 0 bases at V and 4 bases at J, with 9 bases in the middle. Germline V lookup: CDR1 SEHNR, CDR2 FQNEAQ (reference sequence). There are 14 residues in the CDR3. CDR3 coding DNA: TGTGCCAGCAGCTTAGCGCATCCCATCTATGGCTACACCTTC. Protein sequence: CASSLAHPIYGYTF.

The chain is built from TRBV27 and TRBJ2-5, with D perhaps TRBD2 (6 bases). The J call may be faulty, since TRBJ2-7 better matches the DNA end. The CDR3 totals 14 residues. Germline-derived CDR1 and CDR2 are MNHEY and SMNVEV (reference sequence). This CDR3 reads CASRPGLQTYEQYF. The CDR3 DNA is TGTGCCAGCAGGCCGGGACTCCAAACCTACGAGCAGTACTTC.

This clonotype showed up many times. The chain recombines TRBV28 with TRBJ2-3, with 10 nucleotides matching TRBD1. CDR3 length: 14 amino acids. With V trimmed by 6 bases and J by 5 bases, 5 bases remained unmatched. Germline V lookup: CDR1 MDHEN, CDR2 SYDVKM. CDR3 amino acids: CASRRTGGGDTQYF. DNA for the CDR3: TGTGCCAGCAGACGGACAGGGGGAGGAGATACGCAGTATTTT.

In its sample, this clonotype was seen a few times. The chain has TRBV6-2 or TRBV6-3 and TRBJ1-1, with TRBD1 matching 8 bases. V was clipped by 6 bases and J by 6 bases; unmatched bases: 15. Germline loops: CDR1 MNHEY, CDR2 SVGEGT. This CDR3 spans 16 amino acids. The CDR3 nucleotides read TGTGCCAGCAGGAGAGTTGACAGGGGCCGCTCCTCTGAAGCTTTCTTT. This sequence encodes CASRRVDRGRSSEAFF.

The CDR3 bases are TGCAGTGCTAGAGAAACCATCACAGATACGCAGTATTTT. The encoded protein is CSARETITDTQYF. The chain has TRBV20-1 and TRBJ2-3; D is ambiguous. Trimming took off 0 bases at V and 2 bases at J, with 6 bases between the two ends. Germline V CDR1 and CDR2: DFQATT, SNEGSKA (reference sequence). The CDR3 has 13 amino acids.

This clonotype came up many times. The CDR3 coding sequence is TGTGCCAGCAGCGTGGGTAGCGGGGGGGCCTACGAGCAGTACTTC. This encodes CASSVGSGGAYEQYF. The chain recombines TRBV9 with TRBJ2-7, with 11 bases aligning to TRBD2. This CDR3 is 15 amino acids long. The trim removed 2 bases at V and 2 bases at J, leaving 3 bases unmatched. CDR1 and CDR2 from the germline V gene are SGDLS and YYNGEE.

This chain links TRBV4-3 with TRBJ2-4; 10 bases fit TRBD1. With 3 bases clipped from V and 13 bases from J, the junction kept 9 bases outside the gene matches. The CDR3 is 14 amino acids. Germline CDR1 and CDR2: LGHNA and YSLEER. CDR3 residues: CASSQDRGGNEQYF. The CDR3 DNA follows: TGCGCCAGCAGCCAGGACAGGGGGGGGAATGAGCAGTACTTC.

Turning to this clonotype: A much more abundant neighbour one base away suggests this may be a read error. This chain uses TRBV7-2 with TRBJ2-1; 9 bases fit TRBD2. The ends lost 4 bases at V and 0 bases at J; junction bases unmatched: 1. Germline CDR1 is SGHTA and CDR2 is FQGNSA. This CDR3 region has 15 residues. CDR3 residues: CTSSSRGGSYNEQFF. The DNA for the CDR3 is TGTACCAGCAGCTCGCGGGGGGGCTCCTACAATGAGCAGTTCTTC.

The CDR3 DNA reads TGTGCCAGCAGTTTAGTTAGCGGTTATAGCTCCTACAATGAGCAGTTCTTC. Its protein is CASSLVSGYSSYNEQFF. The chain joins TRBV12-3 or TRBV12-4 to TRBJ2-1; weak D call: TRBD2 (6 bases). The CDR3 length is 17 residues. Deletions cut 1 base from V and 0 bases from J, with 13 bases between.

Only a few counts were recorded for this clonotype. The rearrangement uses TRBV3-1 and TRBJ1-6; 10 nucleotides line up with TRBD1. The V segment lost 2 bases and the J segment 5 bases; nucleotides outside the gene matches: 9. The CDR3 is made up of 18 amino acids. Germline assignment: CDR1 LGHDT and CDR2 YNNKEL (reference sequence). Here the CDR3 DNA reads TGTGCCAGCAGCCAATTCATGGACAGGGGGAGGAATAATTCACCCCTCCACTTT. This encodes CASSQFMDRGRNNSPLHF.

This chain links TRBV18 with TRBJ2-7; 7 nucleotides agree with TRBD2. The ends lost 4 bases at V and 7 bases at J; junction bases unmatched: 13. The CDR3 consists of 15 residues. Germline CDR1 is KGHSH and CDR2 is LQKENI. The CDR3 loop is CASSRSGVSYNEQYF. CDR3 nucleotide sequence: TGTGCCAGCTCACGCAGCGGGGTGTCCTACAATGAGCAGTACTTC.

The chain joins TRBV12-3 or TRBV12-4 to TRBJ2-2; 8 bases agree with TRBD1. The J segment lost 4 bases and the V segment lost 1 base, leaving 5 bases of the junction unmatched. The CDR3 contains 16 residues. The CDR3 sequence is CASSLGRDRFTGELFF. The CDR3 region has the DNA TGTGCCAGCAGTTTAGGCCGGGACAGGTTCACCGGGGAGCTGTTTTTT.

CDR3 protein: CASSYSISGTDTDTQYF. CDR3 DNA: TGTGCCAGCAGTTACTCGATATCAGGGACCGACACAGATACGCAGTATTTT. The rearrangement links TRBV6-6 to TRBJ2-3; D possibly matches TRBD1 or TRBD2 (5 bases each). The CDR3 spans 17 residues. Trimming took 0 bases from V and 2 from J, leaving 15 bases between them. CDR1 is MNHNY and CDR2 is SVGAGI in the germline V gene (reference sequence).

The chain employs TRBV14 and TRBJ2-5; D is uncertain. Between the trimmed V and J ends, which lost 0 bases and 11 bases, there was a span of 25 bases. The CDR3 contains 17 residues. Germline V lookup: CDR1 SGHDN, CDR2 FVKESK. CDR3 DNA sequence: TGTGCCAGCAGCCAAGATTTGGGAACTGCCCTGTACAATGAGCAGTACTTC. Translation: CASSQDLGTALYNEQYF. Combining the CDR3 with reference TRBV14 and TRBJ2-5 gives the whole variable domain EAGVTQFPSHSVIEKGQTVTLRCDPISGHDNLYWYRRVMGKEIKFLLHFVKESKQDESGMPNNRFLAERTGGTYSTLKVQPAELEDSGVYFCASSQDLGTALYNEQYFGPGTRLLVL.

With regard to this clonotype: Sequence at one end of the junction differs from germline and may be a read error. The gene calls are TRBV5-5 and TRBJ1-2; the D gene is possibly TRBD1 (6 bases). The CDR3 totals 13 residues. CDR1 is SGHKS, CDR2 YYEKEE, per germline (reference sequence). The CDR3 coding sequence is TGTGCCAGCACCCCGTGGGGGGCCTATGGCTGCACCTTC. Amino acids: CASTPWGAYGCTF.

The V and J genes are TRBV6-1 and TRBJ1-6; the D is unclear. V was cut by 1 base and J by 10 bases, with 17 bases left in between. The germline V gene encodes CDR1 MNHNS and CDR2 SASEGT. The CDR3 has 16 amino acids. CDR3 nucleotides: TGTGCCAGCAGTGAAGTACAGAGCCCCCCGGGGTCACCCCTCCACTTT. Encoded protein: CASSEVQSPPGSPLHF.